This T cell receptor beta chain is drawn from a study of blood T cell repertoires in COVID-19. Across the whole study: Donors in the United States, Italy and Spain gave samples during acute or convalescent COVID-19.

Germline V gene lookup returns CDR1 SGHVS and CDR2 FQNEAQ. The CDR3 is 15 residues long. The V end was cut by 0 bases, the J end by 0 bases, with 9 bases between. The authors' processing: Nucleated cell counts were estimated from reference gene primer amplification. The table came from immunoSEQ multiplex PCR; TCRdb's copy has only in-frame clones and leaves some out. D and trimming were read from the DNA, whereas the V and J calls and clone size are those reported in that table. The sample records about 150,000 clones, 80% being singletons. The TCR comes from a man in his 60s with active or convalescent COVID-19. Sequenced input: peripheral blood. The chain links TRBV7-8 to TRBJ2-7; the D gene is possibly TRBD2 (5 bases). In DNA, the CDR3 is TGTGCCAGCAGCTTAGCTACGGGGTACTCCTACGAGCAGTACTTC. Amino acids: CASSLATGYSYEQYF.